The T cell receptor (beta chain) under discussion was sequenced for a study of cytomegalovirus exposure and HLA in healthy donors (dated by TCRdb to the late 2010s). Background for the entire study: An earlier analysis of approximately 640 of the donors reported approximately 270 Gb of sequence data and 117 million unique TCR beta sequences from about 179 million T cells. An early release covering about 600 HLA-typed donors comprised approximately 290 gigabases of sequencing data and tens of millions of unique TCR sequences. Among the roughly 400 genotyped donors, roughly 80% belonged to the genetic ancestry cluster associated with self-reported Caucasian donors. The aim of the study was to test whether cataloging public T cell receptors could identify signatures of past pathogen exposure. The study used immunosequencing to profile the T cell repertoires of hundreds of subjects and linked those repertoires to cytomegalovirus serostatus. Along with the roughly 670-subject first cohort, a separate validation cohort of around 120 different subjects was used. The study combined high-throughput TCR immunosequencing, statistical association of individual TCRs with disease status, and machine learning to predict cytomegalovirus infection status. A later analysis re-examined previously published TCR beta repertoires from around 670 donors and added high-resolution HLA genotyping to investigate patterns of TCR occurrence. In the later analysis, no new phenotypic data were used to find candidate immune exposures; instead, reliance was placed on TCR beta sequences and their occurrence across donors. To decide whether each TCR beta V gene segment behaved as functional or pseudogenic, an earlier analysis of fewer than 750 of the donors relied on high-throughput TCR beta sequencing. Donor age, sex, ethnicity and CMV serostatus were compiled alongside the repertoire data. A later genetic analysis used genome-wide SNP genotypes for about 65% of the 666 donors, treating that subset as a discovery cohort. All discovery cohort repertoires had been generated using a single sequencing platform. Both class I and class II loci were covered by HLA typing, at four-digit resolution. Typing coverage varied by locus: roughly 629-640 donors for A, B, C, DRB1 and DQB1; about 520 for DQA1; about 600 for DPA1; around 450 for DPB1. A handful of DR-DQ haplotypes were handled as single units for association and clustering because linkage in the cohort was strong. Among some 400 genotyped donors of the cohort, an average of about 240,000 unique TCR beta nucleotide sequences were sequenced per donor, about a sixth of them non-productive.

Worth noting for this clone: Its specific antigen is unknown. Per-base quality was not reported, and no clone a single base away is much larger than it.

What the authors observed across the whole study: Assigning TCR associations to individual alleles was difficult when HLA alleles, especially DR and DQ, strongly co-occurred. According to a later analysis, most CMV-associated TCR beta chains appeared to be HLA-restricted, and the HLA associations seemed to be driven largely by CMV exposure. In the study, 150 to 200 TCR beta chains were listed as associated with cytomegalovirus. Specific HLA alleles were associated with about 17,000 TCR beta sequences at a false discovery rate of 0.05 in a later analysis. Only TCR beta chains were sequenced in this cohort, and the absence of alpha or paired-chain data limited detectable features. A later analysis reported that several top co-occurrence clusters appeared linked to parvovirus B19, influenza, CMV and Epstein-Barr virus. A cluster of highly shared sequence variants was judged likely to represent a technical artifact of the sequencing pipeline. Because some donors lacked HLA typing at each locus, the association tests relied only on the typed subset. A further reported finding was that TCR beta sequences accurately predicted the HLA-A and HLA-B alleles for most subjects in the first cohort. In a later analysis, the rate of TCR association differed among HLA loci, with DRB1 alleles having the most associated TCRs and HLA-C alleles having the fewest. Correlated functional status among segregating V segments might be attributable to linkage disequilibrium, but an unknown experimental factor could not be ruled out. In a later analysis, HLA-associated TCR beta chains showed more clonal expansion and lower generation probabilities than non-associated chains that were equally common. The earlier analysis of approximately 590 of the donors excluded seventeen rarely observed V segments, including chromosome 9 orphons, because counts were too low. While some public TCRs were present in many individuals, most TCR sequences turned up only very rarely across donors. An association between a missense DCLRE1C variant and V-gene and J-gene trimming of TCR beta chains was found in a later genetic analysis and replicated in an independent cohort. Presence/absence analyses assumed roughly uniform sequencing depth across donors, an assumption that may not hold. In an earlier analysis of a few hundred of the donors, most TCR beta V segments were observed in productive rearrangements about 90% or about 30% of the time, broadly matching IMGT annotations. The authors suggested that the approach could potentially be generalized to other disease states and immunological phenotypes. CMV serostatus was the only immune exposure information available for the cohort. A later genetic analysis reported fewer N-insertions in productive TCRs among donors in an Asian-associated ancestry cluster than the roughly 640-donor mean. Cytomegalovirus status was reported to be diagnosed by the classifier with high specificity and sensitivity in both the original and validation cohorts. Because the 87-base-pair reads could not distinguish some IMGT-functional V segments, including TRBV6-2 and TRBV6-3, those segments were excluded. A few of the identified cytomegalovirus-associated TCR beta chains were confirmed in vitro to be specific for cytomegalovirus antigens.

The method was the immunoSEQ multiplex PCR assay. The multiplex PCR relied on a mix of 60 forward primers for TCR Vbeta segments and 13 reverse primers for TCR Jbeta segments. The CDR3 region of rearranged TCR beta genes was amplified from genomic DNA by a multiplex PCR assay. The Illumina HiSeq System was used to sequence the amplified TCR beta libraries as 87-base-pair reads. From the authors' description of their analysis: Across the 500 to 850 repertoires, a later analysis counted roughly 77 million unique TCR beta chains, 9.5 million to 13 million of which were shared by at least two donors. To remove PCR and sequencing errors, raw reads were error-corrected and collapsed into unique sequences using a nearest-neighbor algorithm that merged closely related sequences. CDR3 sequences were aligned to IMGT reference sequences to assign V, D and J gene segments. Each retained sequence needed at least a six-nucleotide match to both a V gene segment and a J gene segment. A rearrangement was called productive if the CDR3 had no stop codons and remained in frame with V and J, and every other rearrangement was called non-productive. Following IMGT convention, CDR3 was defined as the stretch from the second conserved V-encoded cysteine to the conserved J-encoded phenylalanine. The earlier analysis of approximately 500 of the donors excluded sequences that lacked an unambiguous match to a single V gene segment. An earlier analysis of 500 to 600 of the donors classified V segments as functional when productive rearrangements were above 56.7% and as segregating when the standard deviation between donors was above 5%. To diagnose cytomegalovirus status from the catalog of TCR beta chain sequences, a statistical classification framework was built. A later analysis assigned V and J genes by comparing TCR nucleotide sequences with IMGT/GENE-DB human TR gene sequences. The TCRdist pipeline was used in a later analysis to assign CDR3 sequences and most-parsimonious VDJ recombination scenarios. In a later analysis, every TCR beta chain was defined by the combination of its CDR3 amino acid sequence and its V-gene family, and reads without a unique V-gene family were dropped. A later analysis removed roughly 590 highly shared, low-generation-probability nucleotide sequences to deal with suspected cross-contamination and a sequencing artifact. In a later analysis, a clonal expansion index for each public chain was calculated from normalized within-repertoire ranks of inferred template counts. In a later analysis, generation probabilities were computed using a VDJ recombination model fitted to out-of-frame rearrangements, and the results were checked against IGoR. A later analysis scored TCR-TCR, TCR-HLA and TCR-CMV co-occurrence with hypergeometric tests, applying a repertoire-size bias correction to TCR pairs. To estimate false discovery rates, a later analysis permuted the HLA or CMV assignments 20 times. In a later analysis, co-occurring TCRs were grouped with DBSCAN, and TCRdist sequence similarity was added when clustering was performed within HLA-allele-positive subsets. For co-occurrence clustering, repertoires with fewer than 30,000 or more than 120,000 public chains were excluded, along with four to six repertoires with anomalous nucleotide sharing. What TCRdb holds here is the immuneACCESS table cut down to in-frame rearrangements. Part of the clones is not present; checked against another copy, under half of the missing clones reflect an unresolved V gene, and the others are unexplained. V, J and clone size are taken as reported in that table, and D and trimming were inferred from the DNA itself. This sample comprises about 110,000 clones, about four fifths of them detected only once. Jointly, the top ten make up less than 2.5% of the sample.

Germline trimming amounts to 2 bases on V and 7 bases on J, with 10 as the count of junction bases outside the gene matches. The CDR3 runs 16 residues from the cysteine to the phenylalanine. Here the CDR3 DNA is all that survives: 48 bases in frame from base 1. According to the germline V gene, CDR1 reads MDHEN and CDR2 reads SYDVKM. The cohort comprised hundreds of healthy bone marrow donors. At the time of sampling, all cohort members were nominally healthy, though unrecorded immune exposures were likely present. The donor tested CMV seronegative and was one of the 352 seronegative cohort members. Every donor gave a peripheral blood sample, and the peripheral blood mononuclear cells from that sample were used for TCR beta sequencing. Genomic DNA was extracted from the blood cell samples with the Qiagen DNeasy Blood Extraction Kit.

The sequence derives from a woman in her 30s in good health and CMV-seronegative. Sequenced input: PBMCs. This chain is built from TRBV28 and TRBJ2-1; 8 middle bases align to TRBD2. CDR3 protein: CASSLRILAERNEQFF. The DNA sequence is as follows: TGTGCCAGCAGTTTACGAATACTAGCGGAGCGGAATGAGCAGTTCTTC.